These 32 T cell receptor beta chains were all obtained from the same sample, sequenced in a study of blood T cell repertoires in COVID-19 (dated by TCRdb to about 2020). The library was prepared using the immunoSEQ multiplex PCR assay. TCRdb's version of the immuneACCESS table is confined to in-frame rearrangements and falls short of the full clone set. An unresolved V gene accounts for under half of the shortfall where checked; the remainder is of unknown origin. This sample lists 95,000 to 150,000 clones; 75% to 90% were detected once. The biggest ten clones account for around 3% of the sample. Source material: peripheral blood. These receptors all stem from a woman of 80 years or more with COVID-19, enrolled during active disease.

The chain recombines TRBV24-1 with TRBJ1-5; D might be TRBD1 (6 bases). The CDR3 extends over 15 amino acids. Germline CDR1 is KGHDR and CDR2 is SFDVKD. With 5 bases removed from V and 5 bases from J, the gap between germline ends came to 15 bases. The CDR3 nucleotides read TGTGCCACCAGTGGGACAGCGCTGGTCGATCAGCCCCAGCATTTT. It codes for CATSGTALVDQPQHF.

This rearrangement joins TRBV6-5 to TRBJ1-3, with D possibly being TRBD1 (6 bases). The germline gives CDR1 MNHEY, CDR2 SVGAGI. The CDR3 totals 14 residues. Trimming pared 9 bases from V and 0 bases from J, leaving 12 bases between. In DNA, the CDR3 is TGTGCCAGTCGGACAGTAGGCTCTGGAAACACCATATATTTT. Its translation: CASRTVGSGNTIYF.

V and J are TRBV19 and TRBJ1-2; 7 nucleotides align to TRBD1. V trimming: 6 bases; J trimming: 8 bases; junction bases outside the gene matches: 15. This CDR3 has 15 residues. The germline CDR1 and CDR2 sequences are LNHDA and SQIVND (reference sequence). CDR3 sequence (DNA): TGTGCCAGTAGCACACTGACAGGGACCTCGCGGGGCTACACCTTC. It encodes CASSTLTGTSRGYTF.

The chain carries TRBV28 and TRBJ2-4, with a weak D call TRBD1 (5 bases). The germline CDR1 and CDR2 sequences are MDHEN and SYDVKM. The CDR3 is 14 amino acids. The germline V and J ends were trimmed by 6 bases and 3 bases, with 12 bases remaining between them. The CDR3 nucleotides read TGTGCCAGCAGGGACATGACAGACAAAAACATTCAGTACTTC. Translating gives CASRDMTDKNIQYF.

This clone was observed a handful of times. The rearrangement joins TRBV19 to TRBJ2-7; 9 bases align to TRBD2. Germline values: CDR1 LNHDA, CDR2 SQIVND (reference sequence). The CDR3 loop spans 17 amino acids. Unmatched junction bases numbered 12, after V lost 4 bases and J lost 2 bases. CDR3 coding DNA: TGTGCCAGTAGTACCATTACGACTAGCGGTCTTCCCTACGAGCAGTACTTC. Translating it yields CASSTITTSGLPYEQYF.

The chain carries TRBV9 and TRBJ1-1; D gene ambiguous. CDR1 is SGDLS and CDR2 is YYNGEE in the germline V gene. Trimming shortened V by 2 bases and J by 4 bases, and 12 bases separated the two germline ends. The CDR3 consists of 14 residues. The CDR3 sequence: CASSVRWVGTEAFF. As DNA, the CDR3 is TGTGCCAGCAGCGTGAGGTGGGTCGGCACTGAAGCTTTCTTT.

The V call is TRBV5-1, the J call TRBJ1-2; D gene uncertain. The V gene's germline CDR1 is SGHRS and CDR2 YFSETQ. The CDR3 totals 14 residues. The ends were cut back, 7 bases at V and 4 bases at J, with 17 bases in the middle. The CDR3 nucleotides are TGCGCCAGCGCCCTTTGGTTCGAGGGCTATGGCTACACCTTC. Translated: CASALWFEGYGYTF.

The chain links TRBV6-5 to TRBJ1-1, with 7 bases fitting TRBD1. The CDR3 contains 13 residues. Germline-derived CDR1 and CDR2 are MNHEY and SVGAGI. V lost 6 bases, J lost 5 bases, and 6 bases stayed unmatched. CDR3 DNA sequence: TGTGCCAGCAGAGACAGGGTCCAGACTGAAGCTTTCTTT. It codes for CASRDRVQTEAFF.

This clone was observed a few times. The chain couples TRBV19 to TRBJ1-5, with 9 bases aligning to TRBD1. The CDR3 sequence is 16 residues long. Per the germline V gene, CDR1 is LNHDA and CDR2 is SQIVND (reference sequence). V gave up 2 bases and J gave up 8 bases; unmatched junction bases: 10. In DNA, the CDR3 is TGTGCCAGTAGTATAACATGGGACAGGGCAATGAAGCCCCAGCATTTT. Amino acid sequence: CASSITWDRAMKPQHF.

The rearrangement uses TRBV28 and TRBJ1-2, with D perhaps matching TRBD1 (5 bases). The CDR3 runs 14 residues. V was pared by 4 bases and J by 0 bases, with 9 bases between. Germline CDR1 is MDHEN and CDR2 is SYDVKM. CDR3: CASSSTGANYGYTF. The CDR3 nucleotides read TGTGCCAGCAGTTCAACAGGTGCTAACTATGGCTACACCTTC.

The rearrangement joins TRBV7-6 to TRBJ2-2; TRBD2 agrees at 10 bases. V shed 5 bases and J 0 bases; nucleotides not matched to a gene: 9. CDR3 size: 18 residues. Per the germline V gene, CDR1 is SGHVS and CDR2 is FNYEAQ. The CDR3 nucleotides read TGTGCCAGCAGCACCCGACGCGGACTAGCGGCGAACACCGGGGAGCTGTTTTTT. Amino acid sequence: CASSTRRGLAANTGELFF.

This chain links TRBV3-1 (or the pseudogene TRBV3-2) with TRBJ2-2; 11 bases match TRBD1. CDR3 length: 14 residues. The germline gives CDR1 LGHDT, CDR2 YNNKEL (reference sequence). Trimming took 5 bases from V and 5 from J; bases not matched to a gene: 1. The CDR3 is CASSGTGGTGELFF. The CDR3, as DNA: TGTGCCAGCAGCGGGACAGGGGGTACCGGGGAGCTGTTTTTT.

The rearrangement joins TRBV7-7 to TRBJ2-3; 7 nucleotides line up with TRBD2. Germline values: CDR1 SSHAT, CDR2 FNYEAQ (reference sequence). After removal of 1 base from V and 4 bases from J, the junction contained 8 bases not matched to a gene. This CDR3 is built from 16 residues. The CDR3 nucleotides are TGTGCCAGCAGCTTAGGGGCGGGAGCCCACCCAGATACGCAGTATTTT. Its translation: CASSLGAGAHPDTQYF.

The chain is built from TRBV27 and TRBJ2-3, with 8 bases that match TRBD2. This CDR3 is 17 amino acids long. Germline lookup yields CDR1 MNHEY and CDR2 SMNVEV (reference sequence). V lost 1 base and J lost 3; bases outside the gene matches: 9. CDR3: CASSLWASGWGTDTQYF. The DNA for the CDR3 is TGTGCCAGCAGTTTATGGGCTAGCGGGTGGGGGACAGATACGCAGTATTTT.

The V and J genes are TRBV7-9 and TRBJ2-3; 9 bases agree with TRBD2. CDR1 SEHNR and CDR2 FQNEAQ come from the germline V gene (reference sequence). V lost 0 bases, J lost 6 bases, and 7 bases stayed unmatched. The CDR3 is made up of 16 amino acids. The CDR3 DNA reads TGTGCCAGCAGCTTAGCCCTAGCGGGACCAGGGGATACGCAGTATTTT. This sequence encodes CASSLALAGPGDTQYF.

V is TRBV7-2 and J is TRBJ2-1; D perhaps matches TRBD2 (5 bases). The V gene lost 4 bases and the J gene lost 9 bases, with 16 bases spanning the gap. This CDR3 contains 14 residues. Per the germline V gene, CDR1 is SGHTA and CDR2 is FQGNSA. In nucleotides, the CDR3 is TGTGCCAGCAGCTATCAGAGGGTTCCGACTGAGCAGTTCTTC. It codes for CASSYQRVPTEQFF.

This sequence joins TRBV6-5 and TRBJ1-2, with 7 bases matching TRBD1. With 10 bases clipped from V and 4 bases from J, the junction kept 9 bases outside the gene matches. The CDR3 has 13 amino acids. Germline V gene data show CDR1 as MNHEY and CDR2 as SVGAGI. CDR3 nucleotide sequence: TGTGCCATTGCCCCCGACAGGGCCTATGGCTACACCTTC. The encoded protein is CAIAPDRAYGYTF.

V gene TRBV7-6 combines with J gene TRBJ2-7; 11 bases align to TRBD2. The CDR3 consists of 15 residues. V gave up 5 bases and J gave up 6 bases; unmatched junction bases: 9. Germline V CDR1 and CDR2: SGHVS, FNYEAQ. CDR3 sequence: CASSQLAGASGEQYF. The CDR3 region has the DNA TGTGCCAGCAGCCAACTAGCGGGAGCTTCCGGCGAGCAGTACTTC.

This chain joins TRBV24-1 and TRBJ1-5; no clear D. There are 12 residues in the CDR3. The germline V and J ends were trimmed by 3 bases and 5 bases, with 4 bases remaining between them. The germline CDR1 and CDR2 sequences are KGHDR and SFDVKD. The CDR3 region is CATSDEDQPQHF. The CDR3 DNA sequence: TGTGCCACCAGTGATGAGGATCAGCCCCAGCATTTT.

V gene TRBV5-1 combines with J gene TRBJ2-1, with TRBD2 matching over 8 bases. Trimming at V came to 6 bases and at J to 2 bases, leaving 10 bases not matched to a gene. The CDR3 length is 16 residues. CDR1 is SGHRS and CDR2 is YFSETQ in the germline V gene. This chain's CDR3 is CASTTDAGGTYNEQFF. The CDR3 region has the DNA TGCGCCAGCACTACCGATGCGGGGGGAACCTACAATGAGCAGTTCTTC. Variable domain in full (rest from reference TRBV5-1 and TRBJ2-1): KAGVTQTPRYLIKTRGQQVTLSCSPISGHRSVSWYQQTPGQGLQFLFEYFSETQRNKGNFPGRFSGRQFSNSRSEMNVSTLELGDSALYLCASTTDAGGTYNEQFFGPGTRLTVL.

The chain uses TRBV7-2 and TRBJ2-3; unclear D gene. Per germline, CDR1 SGHTA and CDR2 FQGNSA. Trimming pared 5 bases from V and 5 bases from J, leaving 11 bases between. This CDR3 contains 13 residues. DNA of the CDR3: TGTGCCAGCAGCCCCCAGGTCCGAGATACGCAGTATTTT. Residues: CASSPQVRDTQYF.

This rearrangement joins TRBV18 to TRBJ2-3, with D tentatively TRBD2 (6 bases). With 2 bases removed from V and 4 bases from J, the gap between germline ends came to 13 bases. This CDR3 contains 15 residues. In germline, CDR1 is KGHSH, CDR2 LQKENI. The CDR3 spells CASSPSGLGPDTQYF. As DNA, the CDR3 is TGTGCCAGCTCACCAAGCGGGCTGGGTCCAGATACGCAGTATTTT. Using reference TRBV18 and TRBJ2-3 for the parts outside the CDR3, the full variable domain is NAGVMQNPRHLVRRRGQEARLRCSPMKGHSHVYWYRQLPEEGLKFMVYLQKENIIDESGMPKERFSAEFPKEGPSILRIQQVVRGDSAAYFCASSPSGLGPDTQYFGPGTRLTVL.

The chain uses TRBV9 and TRBJ1-3; D is uncertain. Between the trimmed V and J ends, which lost 0 bases and 0 bases, there was a span of 7 bases. CDR1 and CDR2 (germline): SGDLS, YYNGEE. This CDR3 has 15 amino acids. In nucleotides, the CDR3 is TGTGCCAGCAGCGTAGACGTTAGCTCTGGAAACACCATATATTTT. It yields the protein CASSVDVSSGNTIYF.

The chain employs TRBV4-3 and TRBJ2-1, with D possibly being TRBD2 (5 bases). Germline V gene lookup returns CDR1 LGHNA and CDR2 YSLEER. The V and J ends lost 0 bases and 0 bases respectively, with 12 bases between them. The CDR3 is 17 residues long. The CDR3 reads CASSQDWAGFSYNEQFF. The CDR3 nucleotides read TGCGCCAGCAGCCAAGATTGGGCGGGCTTCTCCTACAATGAGCAGTTCTTC.

There are a few counts of this clone. The V call is TRBV7-3, the J call TRBJ2-1; 9 nucleotides match TRBD1. V was clipped by 5 bases and J by 4 bases; unmatched bases: 6. Germline CDR1 is SGHTA and CDR2 is FQGTGA. The CDR3 has 15 residues. CDR3 coding DNA: TGTGCCAGCAGCGTACAGGGGGCGGGGTACAATGAGCAGTTCTTC. It translates to CASSVQGAGYNEQFF.

V and J are TRBV9 and TRBJ2-4; 7 nucleotides match TRBD1. The CDR3 contains 17 residues. The V and J ends lost 4 bases and 0 bases, in that order; junction bases with no gene match: 10. The germline CDR1 and CDR2 sequences are SGDLS and YYNGEE. The CDR3 DNA follows: TGTGCCAGCAGCCCCGAGGGACAGCCCCTAGCCAAAAACATTCAGTACTTC. It translates to CASSPEGQPLAKNIQYF.

The chain combines TRBV29-1 with TRBJ1-1, with a possible D match to TRBD1 (5 bases). V was trimmed by 4 bases and J by 7 bases, leaving 10 bases between them. Germline V gene data show CDR1 as SQVTM and CDR2 as ANQGSEA. There are 11 residues in the CDR3. The CDR3 nucleotides read TGCAGCGTTGCCACAGGTGGTGAAGCTTTCTTT. Protein: CSVATGGEAFF.

This chain joins TRBV19 and TRBJ2-5; D might be TRBD2 (7 bases). CDR1 and CDR2 from the germline V gene are LNHDA and SQIVND (reference sequence). V was trimmed by 5 bases and J by 5 bases, leaving 21 bases between them. The CDR3 consists of 16 residues. This CDR3 reads CASSSRLAQGGETQYF. For the CDR3, the DNA is TGTGCCAGTAGTTCTCGACTAGCCCAAGGGGGGGAGACCCAGTACTTC. The full variable domain, with the rest looked up from reference TRBV19 and TRBJ2-5, is DGGITQSPKYLFRKEGQNVTLSCEQNLNHDAMYWYRQDPGQGLRLIYYSQIVNDFQKGDIAEGYSVSREKKESFPLTVTSAQKNPTAFYLCASSSRLAQGGETQYFGPGTRLLVL.

This clone was picked up one time. The gene calls are TRBV6-5 and TRBJ1-1; the match to TRBD1 covers 7 bases. Per the germline V gene, CDR1 is MNHEY and CDR2 is SVGAGI. Trimming removed 2 bases from V and 1 base from J; junction bases left unmatched: 4. CDR3 size: 15 residues. This CDR3 is CASSYLGQENTEAFF. The CDR3 bases are TGTGCCAGCAGTTACCTAGGACAGGAGAACACTGAAGCTTTCTTT.

In this sample, this clone turned up once. The V gene is TRBV11-3, the J gene TRBJ1-1, with D possibly matching TRBD1 (6 bases). Germline CDR1 SGHNT, CDR2 YENEEA. This CDR3 contains 15 residues. V was cut by 5 bases and J by 0 bases, with 13 bases left in between. The CDR3 spells CASSPGGGLNTEAFF. The CDR3, as DNA: TGTGCCAGCAGCCCCGGCGGGGGGCTGAACACTGAAGCTTTCTTT.

This rearrangement joins TRBV4-2 to TRBJ2-5, with D possibly matching TRBD2 (7 bases). In germline, CDR1 is LGHNA, CDR2 YNFKEQ. V was cut by 2 bases and J by 5 bases, with 12 bases left in between. The CDR3 extends over 14 amino acids. The CDR3, as DNA: TGTGCCAGCAGCCAAAAGGGGGAGGGGGAGACCCAGTACTTC. It encodes CASSQKGEGETQYF.

The J gene is TRBJ2-4, the V gene TRBV5-4; a weak D match, TRBD1 (6 bases). The CDR3 is made up of 16 amino acids. The V end was cut by 4 bases, the J end by 0 bases, with 14 bases between. Per germline, CDR1 SGHNT and CDR2 YYREEE (reference sequence). The CDR3 sequence is CASSMDRTLAKNIQYF. DNA of the CDR3: TGTGCCAGCAGCATGGACAGAACCCTAGCCAAAAACATTCAGTACTTC.